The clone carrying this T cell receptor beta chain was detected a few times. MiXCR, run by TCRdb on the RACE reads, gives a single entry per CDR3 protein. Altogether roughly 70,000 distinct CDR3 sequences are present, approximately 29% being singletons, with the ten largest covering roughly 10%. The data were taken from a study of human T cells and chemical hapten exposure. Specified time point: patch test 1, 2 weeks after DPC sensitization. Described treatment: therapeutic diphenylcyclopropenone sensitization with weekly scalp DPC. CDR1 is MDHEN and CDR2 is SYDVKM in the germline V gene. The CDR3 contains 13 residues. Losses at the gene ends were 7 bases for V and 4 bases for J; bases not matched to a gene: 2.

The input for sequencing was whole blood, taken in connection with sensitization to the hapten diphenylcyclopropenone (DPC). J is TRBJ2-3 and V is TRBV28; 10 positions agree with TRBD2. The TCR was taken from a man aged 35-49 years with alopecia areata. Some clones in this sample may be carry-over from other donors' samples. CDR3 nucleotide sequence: TGTGCCAGCACTAGCGGGAGTCCAGATACGCAGTATTTT. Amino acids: CASTSGSPDTQYF.